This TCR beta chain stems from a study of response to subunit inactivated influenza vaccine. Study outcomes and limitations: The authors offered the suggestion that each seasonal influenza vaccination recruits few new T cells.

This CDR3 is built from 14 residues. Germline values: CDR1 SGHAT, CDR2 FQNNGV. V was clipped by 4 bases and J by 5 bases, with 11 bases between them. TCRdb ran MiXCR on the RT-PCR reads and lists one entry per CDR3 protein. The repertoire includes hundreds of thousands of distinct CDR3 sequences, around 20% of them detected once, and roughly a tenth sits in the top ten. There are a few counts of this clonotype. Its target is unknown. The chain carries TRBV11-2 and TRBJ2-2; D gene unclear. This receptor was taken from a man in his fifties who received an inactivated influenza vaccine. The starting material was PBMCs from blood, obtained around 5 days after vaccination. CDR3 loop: CASSSIMGTGELFF. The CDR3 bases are TGTGCCAGCAGCTCGATCATGGGGACCGGGGAGCTGTTTTTT.